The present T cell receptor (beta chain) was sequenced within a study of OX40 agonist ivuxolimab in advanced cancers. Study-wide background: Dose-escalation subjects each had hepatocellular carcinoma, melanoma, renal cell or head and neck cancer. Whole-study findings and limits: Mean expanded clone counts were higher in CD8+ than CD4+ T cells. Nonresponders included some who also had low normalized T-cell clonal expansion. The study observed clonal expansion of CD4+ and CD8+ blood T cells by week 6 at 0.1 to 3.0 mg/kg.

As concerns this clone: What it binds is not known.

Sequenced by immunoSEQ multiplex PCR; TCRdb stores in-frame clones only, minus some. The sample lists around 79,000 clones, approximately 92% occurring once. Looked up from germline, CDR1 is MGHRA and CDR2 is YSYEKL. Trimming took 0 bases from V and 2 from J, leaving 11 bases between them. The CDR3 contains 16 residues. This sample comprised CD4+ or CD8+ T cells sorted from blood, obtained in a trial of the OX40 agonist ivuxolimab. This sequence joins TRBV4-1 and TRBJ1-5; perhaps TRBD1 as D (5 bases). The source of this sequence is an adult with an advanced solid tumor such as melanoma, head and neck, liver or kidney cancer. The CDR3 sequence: CASSQDGGSGNQPQHF. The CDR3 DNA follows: TGCGCCAGCAGCCAAGATGGGGGGAGCGGCAATCAGCCCCAGCATTTT.